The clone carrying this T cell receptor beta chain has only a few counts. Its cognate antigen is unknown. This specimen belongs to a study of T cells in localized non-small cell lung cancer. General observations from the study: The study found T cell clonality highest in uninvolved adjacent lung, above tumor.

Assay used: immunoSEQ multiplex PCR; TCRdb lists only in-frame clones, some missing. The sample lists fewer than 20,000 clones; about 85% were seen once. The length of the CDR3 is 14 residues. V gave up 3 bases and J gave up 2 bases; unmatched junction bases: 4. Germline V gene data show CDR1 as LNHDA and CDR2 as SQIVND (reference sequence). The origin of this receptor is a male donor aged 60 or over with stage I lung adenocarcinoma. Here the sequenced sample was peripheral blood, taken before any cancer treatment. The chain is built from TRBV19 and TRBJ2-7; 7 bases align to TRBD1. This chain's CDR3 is CASSIDRAAYEQYF. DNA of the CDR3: TGTGCCAGTAGTATCGACAGGGCCGCCTACGAGCAGTACTTC.